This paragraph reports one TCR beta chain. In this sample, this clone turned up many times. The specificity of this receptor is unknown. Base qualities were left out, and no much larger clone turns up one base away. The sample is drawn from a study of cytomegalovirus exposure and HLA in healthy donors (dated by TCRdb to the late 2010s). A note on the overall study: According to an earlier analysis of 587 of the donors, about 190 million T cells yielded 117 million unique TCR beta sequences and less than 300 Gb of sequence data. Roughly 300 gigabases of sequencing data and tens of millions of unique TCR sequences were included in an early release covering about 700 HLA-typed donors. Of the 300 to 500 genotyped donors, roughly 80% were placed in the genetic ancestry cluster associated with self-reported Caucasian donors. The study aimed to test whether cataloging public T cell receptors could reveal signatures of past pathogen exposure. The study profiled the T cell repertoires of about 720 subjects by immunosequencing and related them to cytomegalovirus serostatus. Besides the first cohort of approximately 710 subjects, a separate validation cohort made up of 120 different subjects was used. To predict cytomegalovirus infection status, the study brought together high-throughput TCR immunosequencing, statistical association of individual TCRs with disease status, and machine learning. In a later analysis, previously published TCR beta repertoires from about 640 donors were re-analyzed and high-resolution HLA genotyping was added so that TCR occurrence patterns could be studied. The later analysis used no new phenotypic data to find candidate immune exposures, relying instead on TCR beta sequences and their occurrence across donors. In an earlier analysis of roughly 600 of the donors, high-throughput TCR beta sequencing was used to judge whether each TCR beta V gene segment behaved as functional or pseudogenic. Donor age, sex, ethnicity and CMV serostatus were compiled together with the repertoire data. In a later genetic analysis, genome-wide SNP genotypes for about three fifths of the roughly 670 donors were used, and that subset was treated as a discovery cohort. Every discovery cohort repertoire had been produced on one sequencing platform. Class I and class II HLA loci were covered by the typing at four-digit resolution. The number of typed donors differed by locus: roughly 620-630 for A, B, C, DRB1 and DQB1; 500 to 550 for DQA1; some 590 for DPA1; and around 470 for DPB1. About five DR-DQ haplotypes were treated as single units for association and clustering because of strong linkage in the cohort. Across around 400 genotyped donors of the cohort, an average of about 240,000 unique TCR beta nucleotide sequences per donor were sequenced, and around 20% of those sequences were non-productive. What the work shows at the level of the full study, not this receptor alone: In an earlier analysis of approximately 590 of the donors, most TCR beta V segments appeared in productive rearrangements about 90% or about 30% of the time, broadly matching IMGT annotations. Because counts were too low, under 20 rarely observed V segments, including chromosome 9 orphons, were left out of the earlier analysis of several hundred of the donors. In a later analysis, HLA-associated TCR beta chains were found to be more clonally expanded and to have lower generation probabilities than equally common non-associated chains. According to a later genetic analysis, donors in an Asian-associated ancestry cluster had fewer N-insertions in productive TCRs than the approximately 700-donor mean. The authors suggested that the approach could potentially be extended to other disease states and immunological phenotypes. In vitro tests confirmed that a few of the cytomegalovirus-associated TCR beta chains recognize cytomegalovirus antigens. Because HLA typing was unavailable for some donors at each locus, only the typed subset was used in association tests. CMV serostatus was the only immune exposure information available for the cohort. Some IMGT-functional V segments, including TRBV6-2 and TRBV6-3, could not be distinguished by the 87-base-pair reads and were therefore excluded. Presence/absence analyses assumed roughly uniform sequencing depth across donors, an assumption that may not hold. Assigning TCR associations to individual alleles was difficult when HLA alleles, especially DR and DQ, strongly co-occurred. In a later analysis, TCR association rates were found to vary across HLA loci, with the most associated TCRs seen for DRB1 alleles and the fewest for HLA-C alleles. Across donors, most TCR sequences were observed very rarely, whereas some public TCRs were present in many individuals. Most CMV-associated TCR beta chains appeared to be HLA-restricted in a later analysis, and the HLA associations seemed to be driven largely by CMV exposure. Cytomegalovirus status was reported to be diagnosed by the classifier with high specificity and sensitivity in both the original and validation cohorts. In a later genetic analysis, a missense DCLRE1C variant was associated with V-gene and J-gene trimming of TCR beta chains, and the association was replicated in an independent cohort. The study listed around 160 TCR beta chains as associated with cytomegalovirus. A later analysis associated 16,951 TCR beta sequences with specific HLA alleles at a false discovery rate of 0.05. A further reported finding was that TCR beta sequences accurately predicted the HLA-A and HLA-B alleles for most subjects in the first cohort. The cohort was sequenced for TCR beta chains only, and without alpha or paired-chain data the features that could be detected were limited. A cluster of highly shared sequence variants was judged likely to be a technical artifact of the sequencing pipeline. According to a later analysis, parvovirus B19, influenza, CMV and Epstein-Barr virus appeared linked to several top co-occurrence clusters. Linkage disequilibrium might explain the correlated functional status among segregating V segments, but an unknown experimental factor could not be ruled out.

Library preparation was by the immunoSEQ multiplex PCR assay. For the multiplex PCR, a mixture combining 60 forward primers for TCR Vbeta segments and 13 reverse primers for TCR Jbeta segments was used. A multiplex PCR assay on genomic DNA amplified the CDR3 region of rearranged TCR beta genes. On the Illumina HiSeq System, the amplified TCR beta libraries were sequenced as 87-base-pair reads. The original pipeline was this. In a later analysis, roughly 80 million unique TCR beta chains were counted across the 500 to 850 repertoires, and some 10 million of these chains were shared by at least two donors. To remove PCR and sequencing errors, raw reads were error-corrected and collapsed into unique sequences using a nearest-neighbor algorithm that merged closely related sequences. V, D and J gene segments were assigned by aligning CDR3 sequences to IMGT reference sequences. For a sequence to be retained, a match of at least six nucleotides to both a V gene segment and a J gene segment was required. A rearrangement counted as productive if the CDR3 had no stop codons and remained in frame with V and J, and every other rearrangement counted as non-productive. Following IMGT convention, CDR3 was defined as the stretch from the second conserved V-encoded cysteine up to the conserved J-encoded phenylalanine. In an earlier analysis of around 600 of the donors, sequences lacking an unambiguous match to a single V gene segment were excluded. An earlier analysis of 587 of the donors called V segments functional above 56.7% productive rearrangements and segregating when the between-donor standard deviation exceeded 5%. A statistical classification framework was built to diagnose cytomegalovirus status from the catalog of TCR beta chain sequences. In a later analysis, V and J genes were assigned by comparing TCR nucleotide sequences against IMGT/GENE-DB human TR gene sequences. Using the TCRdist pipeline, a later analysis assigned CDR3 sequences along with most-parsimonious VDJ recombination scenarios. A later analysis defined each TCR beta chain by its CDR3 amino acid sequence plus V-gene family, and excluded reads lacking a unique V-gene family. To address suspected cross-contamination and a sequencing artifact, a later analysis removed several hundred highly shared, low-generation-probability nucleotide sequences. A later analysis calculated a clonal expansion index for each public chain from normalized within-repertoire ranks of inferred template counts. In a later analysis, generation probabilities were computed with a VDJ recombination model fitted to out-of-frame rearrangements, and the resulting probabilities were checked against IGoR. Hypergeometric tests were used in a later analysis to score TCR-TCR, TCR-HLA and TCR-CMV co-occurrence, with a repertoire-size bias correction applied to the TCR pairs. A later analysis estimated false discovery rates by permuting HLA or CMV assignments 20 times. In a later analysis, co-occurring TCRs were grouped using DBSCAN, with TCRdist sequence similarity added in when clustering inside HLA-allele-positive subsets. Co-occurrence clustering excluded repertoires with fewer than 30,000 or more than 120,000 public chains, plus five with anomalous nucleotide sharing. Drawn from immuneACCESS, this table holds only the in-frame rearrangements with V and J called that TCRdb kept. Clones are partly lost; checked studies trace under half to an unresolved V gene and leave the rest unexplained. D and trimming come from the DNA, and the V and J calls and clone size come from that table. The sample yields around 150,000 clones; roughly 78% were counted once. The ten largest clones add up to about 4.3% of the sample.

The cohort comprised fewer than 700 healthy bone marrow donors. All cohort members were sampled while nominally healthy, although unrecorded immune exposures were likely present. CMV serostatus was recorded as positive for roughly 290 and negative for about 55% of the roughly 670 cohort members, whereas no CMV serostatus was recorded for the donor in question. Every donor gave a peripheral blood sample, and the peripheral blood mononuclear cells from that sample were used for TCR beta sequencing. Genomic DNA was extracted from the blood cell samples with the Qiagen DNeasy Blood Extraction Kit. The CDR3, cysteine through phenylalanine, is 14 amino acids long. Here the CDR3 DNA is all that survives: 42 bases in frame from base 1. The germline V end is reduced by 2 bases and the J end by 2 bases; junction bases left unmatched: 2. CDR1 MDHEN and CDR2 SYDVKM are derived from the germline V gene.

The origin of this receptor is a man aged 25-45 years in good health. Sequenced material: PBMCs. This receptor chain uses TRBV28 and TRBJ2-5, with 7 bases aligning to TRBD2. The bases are TGTGCCAGCAGTTTACTAGCGGAGCAAGAGACCCAGTACTTC. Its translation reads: CASSLLAEQETQYF.